The 19 T cell receptor beta chains presented below share a single source sample, sequenced in a study of T cell responses to AZD1222 COVID-19 vaccine. TCRdb keeps only in-frame clones here, not all; method: immunoSEQ multiplex PCR. The sample includes over 150,000 clones, roughly 90% seen only once; the top ten take roughly 5.8%. The sequencing here drew on peripheral blood, taken on day 0 of MenACWY control vaccination. The receptors derive from an adult in good health.

CDR3 loop: CASSEHPREKLFF. CDR3 nucleotides: TGTGCCAGCAGTGAACATCCAAGGGAAAAACTGTTTTTT. The V call is TRBV6-1, the J call TRBJ1-4; D gene ambiguous. Per the germline V gene, CDR1 is MNHNS and CDR2 is SASEGT. The germline V and J ends were trimmed by 2 bases and 8 bases, with 9 bases remaining between them. The CDR3 has 13 amino acids.

CDR3 loop: CASRGKMNTEAFF. CDR3 nucleotides: TGTGCCAGCAGAGGGAAGATGAACACTGAAGCTTTCTTT. The chain has TRBV6-5 and TRBJ1-1; no reliable D call. Deletions cut 6 bases from V and 0 bases from J, with 8 bases between. This CDR3 is 13 amino acids long. CDR1 and CDR2 (germline): MNHEY, SVGAGI.

The V and J genes are TRBV20-1 and TRBJ1-4, with TRBD1 as a possible D gene (5 bases). Trimming pared 4 bases from V and 15 bases from J, leaving 15 bases between. Germline V lookup: CDR1 DFQATT, CDR2 SNEGSKA (reference sequence). The CDR3 loop spans 11 amino acids. Here the CDR3 reads CSATISPGMFF. The CDR3 DNA reads as TGCAGTGCTACCATTTCTCCAGGGATGTTTTTT.

In its sample, this clone was seen once. The chain joins TRBV14 to TRBJ2-7, with a tentative D call TRBD1 (6 bases). The CDR3 is 12 amino acids. V was clipped by 1 base and J by 7 bases, with 8 bases between them. Looked up from germline, CDR1 is SGHDN and CDR2 is FVKESK. The CDR3 reads CASSQAGAEQYF. The CDR3 coding sequence is TGTGCCAGCAGCCAAGCAGGGGCTGAGCAGTACTTC.

The sample holds a few counts of this clone. V usage is TRBV20-1 and J usage is TRBJ2-2; D is uncertain. V lost 3 bases to trimming and J lost 1 base, with 6 bases between them. Germline assignment: CDR1 DFQATT and CDR2 SNEGSKA (reference sequence). This CDR3 has 13 residues. This CDR3 reads CSASTGNTGELFF. The CDR3 DNA follows: TGCAGTGCTAGTACGGGGAACACCGGGGAGCTGTTTTTT.

The J gene is TRBJ2-5, the V gene TRBV3-1 (or the pseudogene TRBV3-2); 8 nucleotides agree with TRBD1. Germline V gene data show CDR1 as LGHDT and CDR2 as YNNKEL (reference sequence). J lost 4 bases, V lost 2 bases, and 9 bases had no gene match. The CDR3 has 16 amino acids. CDR3 sequence: CASSQIPRQGIETQYF. CDR3 DNA: TGTGCCAGCAGCCAAATTCCGAGACAGGGGATAGAGACCCAGTACTTC.

The chain employs TRBV27 and TRBJ2-6, with no clear D. The CDR3 spans 15 residues. In germline, CDR1 is MNHEY, CDR2 SMNVEV (reference sequence). V dropped 3 bases and J dropped 0 bases, with 6 bases sitting between them. CDR3: CASSFGFSGANVLTF. For the CDR3, the DNA is TGTGCCAGCAGTTTTGGGTTCTCTGGGGCCAACGTCCTGACTTTC.

This clone was counted only a few times. The gene calls are TRBV5-1 and TRBJ1-2, with a tentative D call TRBD1 (5 bases). Trimming shortened V by 2 bases and J by 6 bases, and 32 bases separated the two germline ends. The CDR3 extends over 20 amino acids. Looked up from germline, CDR1 is SGHRS and CDR2 is YFSETQ. As DNA, the CDR3 is TGCGCCAGCAGCTTCAACCGCCAGAGACCGGGGCAGCGGAACTTCGATGGCTACACCTTC. Translation gives CASSFNRQRPGQRNFDGYTF.

CDR3 sequence: CASSPWTGGPNQPQHF. As DNA, the CDR3 is TGTGCCAGCTCACCGTGGACAGGGGGGCCCAATCAGCCCCAGCATTTT. The chain has TRBV18 and TRBJ1-5; 10 nucleotides match TRBD1. This CDR3 has 16 amino acids. Trimming at V came to 3 bases and at J to 3 bases, leaving 5 bases not matched to a gene. Germline V gene lookup returns CDR1 KGHSH and CDR2 LQKENI. The full variable domain, with the rest looked up from reference TRBV18 and TRBJ1-5, is NAGVMQNPRHLVRRRGQEARLRCSPMKGHSHVYWYRQLPEEGLKFMVYLQKENIIDESGMPKERFSAEFPKEGPSILRIQQVVRGDSAAYFCASSPWTGGPNQPQHFGDGTRLSIL.

The chain links TRBV18 to TRBJ2-5, with D possibly being TRBD2 (7 bases). The CDR3 totals 15 residues. V was cut by 0 bases and J by 4 bases, with 12 bases left in between. The germline gives CDR1 KGHSH, CDR2 LQKENI. CDR3 in DNA: TGTGCCAGCTCACCACCGACGGGGGGCCTAGAGACCCAGTACTTC. The encoded protein is CASSPPTGGLETQYF.

V gene TRBV5-1 combines with J gene TRBJ2-1; TRBD2 agrees at 7 bases. The CDR3 runs 18 residues. In germline, CDR1 is SGHRS, CDR2 YFSETQ. V trimming: 1 base; J trimming: 5 bases; junction bases outside the gene matches: 15. The CDR3 region is CASSLPRPRASGDNEQFF. The CDR3 coding sequence is TGCGCCAGCAGCTTGCCCCGGCCCCGGGCTAGCGGAGACAATGAGCAGTTCTTC.

The chain links TRBV18 to TRBJ2-7, with 8 bases identical to TRBD1. V was pared by 0 bases and J by 4 bases, with 5 bases of the junction left unmatched. The germline CDR1 and CDR2 sequences are KGHSH and LQKENI. The CDR3 covers 15 residues. The CDR3 region is CASSPPGQVKYEQYF. As DNA, the CDR3 is TGTGCCAGCTCACCACCGGGACAGGTTAAGTACGAGCAGTACTTC.

This chain joins TRBV13 and TRBJ2-1; the match to TRBD2 covers 7 bases. The CDR3 runs 17 residues. V dropped 5 bases and J dropped 1; count of bases not matched to a gene: 11. The germline gives CDR1 PRHDT, CDR2 FYEKMQ (reference sequence). The CDR3 here is CASSRRMLAVSYNEQFF. The CDR3 DNA follows: TGTGCCAGCAGCAGAAGGATGCTAGCGGTGTCCTACAATGAGCAGTTCTTC.

The chain links TRBV4-3 to TRBJ1-2, with D uncertain. Germline loops: CDR1 LGHNA, CDR2 YSLEER. V shed 0 bases and J shed 2 bases, with 7 bases lying between them. This CDR3 region has 14 residues. This chain's CDR3 is CASSQDYGNYGYTF. CDR3 nucleotide sequence: TGCGCCAGCAGCCAAGATTACGGGAACTATGGCTACACCTTC.

This clone appeared a single time. The CDR3 region has the DNA TGTGCTAGTGGTTCGGGACAGAGTAGCTCTGGAAACACCATATATTTT. This encodes CASGSGQSSSGNTIYF. The genes are TRBV12-5 and TRBJ1-3, with 7 bases aligning to TRBD1. J gave up 0 bases and V 4 bases, and 6 bases lay outside the gene matches. CDR1 LGHNT and CDR2 FRNRAP come from the germline V gene. The CDR3 has 16 residues.

This chain joins TRBV7-6 and TRBJ2-2; no reliable D call. Trimming pared 1 base from V and 5 bases from J, leaving 11 bases between. The V gene's germline CDR1 is SGHVS and CDR2 FNYEAQ. This CDR3 is 15 amino acids long. The CDR3 DNA follows: TGTGCCAGCAGCTTAGTAGTAGGTGGAACCGGGGAGCTGTTTTTT. Translated: CASSLVVGGTGELFF.

This chain links TRBV5-1 with TRBJ1-1, with D perhaps matching TRBD1 (6 bases). V was clipped by 6 bases and J by 3 bases, with 15 bases between them. The germline gives CDR1 SGHRS, CDR2 YFSETQ. The CDR3 has 14 residues. CDR3 residues: CASTPGDRDTEAFF. CDR3 nucleotides: TGCGCCAGCACCCCAGGGGATAGGGACACTGAAGCTTTCTTT. Variable domain in full (rest from reference TRBV5-1 and TRBJ1-1): KAGVTQTPRYLIKTRGQQVTLSCSPISGHRSVSWYQQTPGQGLQFLFEYFSETQRNKGNFPGRFSGRQFSNSRSEMNVSTLELGDSALYLCASTPGDRDTEAFFGQGTRLTVV.

Turning to this clone: The sample carries other DNA sequences with the same CDR3. The rearrangement links TRBV11-2 to TRBJ2-2, with TRBD1 matching 9 bases. The trim removed 4 bases at V and 4 bases at J, leaving 4 bases unmatched. The CDR3 totals 15 residues. CDR1 SGHAT and CDR2 FQNNGV come from the germline V gene. The CDR3 reads CASSSGTGITGELFF. In nucleotides, the CDR3 is TGTGCCAGCAGCTCCGGGACAGGGATCACCGGGGAGCTGTTTTTT.

Points on this clone: Other DNA sequences from this sample encode an identical CDR3 as well. The chain links TRBV27 to TRBJ2-3, with TRBD1 identical over 9 bases. The CDR3 has 16 residues. Unmatched junction bases numbered 3, after V lost 2 bases and J lost 0 bases. Per germline, CDR1 MNHEY and CDR2 SMNVEV (reference sequence). The CDR3 DNA is TGTGCCAGCAGTTTAGTAGGACAGGGGAGCACAGATACGCAGTATTTT. Its translation: CASSLVGQGSTDTQYF.